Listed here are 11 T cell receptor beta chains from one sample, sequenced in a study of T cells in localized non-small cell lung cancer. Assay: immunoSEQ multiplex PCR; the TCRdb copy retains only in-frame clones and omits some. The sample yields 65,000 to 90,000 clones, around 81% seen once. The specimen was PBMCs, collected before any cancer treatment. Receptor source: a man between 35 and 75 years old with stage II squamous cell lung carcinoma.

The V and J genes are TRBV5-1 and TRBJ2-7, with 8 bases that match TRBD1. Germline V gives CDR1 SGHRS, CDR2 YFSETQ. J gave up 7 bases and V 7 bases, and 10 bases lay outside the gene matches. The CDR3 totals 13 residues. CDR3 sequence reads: CASGTGQPGEQYF. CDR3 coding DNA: TGCGCCAGCGGGACAGGCCAACCGGGTGAGCAGTACTTC.

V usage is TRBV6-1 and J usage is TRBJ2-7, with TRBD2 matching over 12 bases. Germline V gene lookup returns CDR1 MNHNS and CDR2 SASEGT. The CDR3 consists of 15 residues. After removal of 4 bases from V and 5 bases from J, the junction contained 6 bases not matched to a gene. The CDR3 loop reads CASSATSGGIHEQYF. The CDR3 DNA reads TGTGCCAGCAGTGCGACTAGCGGGGGTATCCACGAGCAGTACTTC.

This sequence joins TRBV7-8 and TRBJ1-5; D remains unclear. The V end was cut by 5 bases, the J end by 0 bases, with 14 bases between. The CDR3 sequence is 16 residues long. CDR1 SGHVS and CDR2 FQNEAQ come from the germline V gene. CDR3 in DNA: TGTGCCAGCAGCCTGCCGGGGAGTTATAGCAATCAGCCCCAGCATTTT. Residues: CASSLPGSYSNQPQHF. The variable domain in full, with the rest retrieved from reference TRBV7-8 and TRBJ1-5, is GAGVSQSPRYKVAKRGQDVALRCDPISGHVSLFWYQQALGQGPEFLTYFQNEAQLDKSGLPSDRFFAERPEGSVSTLKIQRTQQEDSAVYLCASSLPGSYSNQPQHFGDGTRLSIL.

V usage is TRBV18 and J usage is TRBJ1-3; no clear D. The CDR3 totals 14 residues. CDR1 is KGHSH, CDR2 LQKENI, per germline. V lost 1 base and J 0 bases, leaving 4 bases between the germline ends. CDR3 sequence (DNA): TGTGCCAGCTCACCACAGAGCTCTGGAAACACCATATATTTT. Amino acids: CASSPQSSGNTIYF.

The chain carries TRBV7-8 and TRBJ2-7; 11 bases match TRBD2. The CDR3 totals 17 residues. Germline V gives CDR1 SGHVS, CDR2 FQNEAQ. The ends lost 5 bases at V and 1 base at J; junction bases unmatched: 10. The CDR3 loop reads CASSPWATSGISYEQYF. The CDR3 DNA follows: TGTGCCAGCAGCCCTTGGGCGACTAGCGGGATATCCTACGAGCAGTACTTC. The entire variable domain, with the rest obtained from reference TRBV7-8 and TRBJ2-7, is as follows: GAGVSQSPRYKVAKRGQDVALRCDPISGHVSLFWYQQALGQGPEFLTYFQNEAQLDKSGLPSDRFFAERPEGSVSTLKIQRTQQEDSAVYLCASSPWATSGISYEQYFGPGTRLTVT.

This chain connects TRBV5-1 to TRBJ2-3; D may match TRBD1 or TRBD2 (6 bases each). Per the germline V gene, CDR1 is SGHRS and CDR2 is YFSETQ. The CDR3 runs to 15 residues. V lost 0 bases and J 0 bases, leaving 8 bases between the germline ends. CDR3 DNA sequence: TGCGCCAGCAGCTTGGCGGGGGCTAGCACAGATACGCAGTATTTT. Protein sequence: CASSLAGASTDTQYF. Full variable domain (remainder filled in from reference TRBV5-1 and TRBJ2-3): KAGVTQTPRYLIKTRGQQVTLSCSPISGHRSVSWYQQTPGQGLQFLFEYFSETQRNKGNFPGRFSGRQFSNSRSEMNVSTLELGDSALYLCASSLAGASTDTQYFGPGTRLTVL.

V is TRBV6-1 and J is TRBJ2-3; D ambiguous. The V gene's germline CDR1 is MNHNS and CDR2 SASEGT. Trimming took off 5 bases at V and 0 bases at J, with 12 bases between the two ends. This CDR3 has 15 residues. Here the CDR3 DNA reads TGTGCCAGCAGTCCAGAGAGTATCAGCACAGATACGCAGTATTTT. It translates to CASSPESISTDTQYF.

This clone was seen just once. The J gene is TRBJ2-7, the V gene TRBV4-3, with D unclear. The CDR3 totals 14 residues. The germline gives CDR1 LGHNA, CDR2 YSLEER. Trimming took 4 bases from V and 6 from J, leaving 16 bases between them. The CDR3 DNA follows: TGCGCCAGCAGCCTCGGCCGTTCGGATATCGAGCAGTACTTC. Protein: CASSLGRSDIEQYF.

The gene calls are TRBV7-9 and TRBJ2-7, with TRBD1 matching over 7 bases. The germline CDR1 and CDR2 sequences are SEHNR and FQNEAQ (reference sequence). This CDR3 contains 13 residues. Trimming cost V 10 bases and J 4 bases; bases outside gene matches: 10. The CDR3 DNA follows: TGTGCCACCCGCCCCGGACAGGCGTACGAGCAGTACTTC. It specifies CATRPGQAYEQYF.

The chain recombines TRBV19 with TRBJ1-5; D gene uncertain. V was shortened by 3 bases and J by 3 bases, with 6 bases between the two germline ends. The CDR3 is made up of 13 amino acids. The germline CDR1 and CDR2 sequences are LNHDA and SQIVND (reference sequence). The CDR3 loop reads CASSIRYNQPQHF. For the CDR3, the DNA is TGTGCCAGTAGTATTCGATACAATCAGCCCCAGCATTTT.

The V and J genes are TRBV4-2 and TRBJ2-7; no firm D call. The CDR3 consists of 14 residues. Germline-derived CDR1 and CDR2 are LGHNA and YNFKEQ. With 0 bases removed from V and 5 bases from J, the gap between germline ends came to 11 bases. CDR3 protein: CASSQDAHRDEQYF. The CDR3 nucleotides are TGTGCCAGCAGCCAAGATGCTCATAGGGACGAGCAGTACTTC.